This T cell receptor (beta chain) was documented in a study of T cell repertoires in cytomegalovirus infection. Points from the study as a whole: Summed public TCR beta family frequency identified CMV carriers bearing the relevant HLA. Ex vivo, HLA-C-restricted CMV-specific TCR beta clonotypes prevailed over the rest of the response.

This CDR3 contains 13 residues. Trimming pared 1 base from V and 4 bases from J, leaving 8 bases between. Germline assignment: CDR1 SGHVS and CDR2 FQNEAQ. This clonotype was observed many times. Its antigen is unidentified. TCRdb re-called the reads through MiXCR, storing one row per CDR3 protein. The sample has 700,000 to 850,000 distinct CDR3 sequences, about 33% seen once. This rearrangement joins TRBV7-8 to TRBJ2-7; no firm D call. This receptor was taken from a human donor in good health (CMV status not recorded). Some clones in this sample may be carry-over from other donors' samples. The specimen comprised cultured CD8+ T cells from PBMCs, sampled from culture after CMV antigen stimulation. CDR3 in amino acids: CASSLEELYEQYV. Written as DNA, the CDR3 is TGTGCCAGCAGCTTAGAGGAGTTGTACGAGCAGTACGTC.